Listed here are 30 T cell receptor beta chains from one sample, sequenced in a study of blood T cells in healthy people across ages. Primers used in a second PCR of roughly 7 to 12 cycles were a sample-barcoded 5' primer and a J-beta primer mix. Each CDR3 protein is one row after TCRdb ran MiXCR on the 5' RACE reads. Of hundreds of thousands of distinct CDR3 sequences listed, around 25% were seen once; the top ten hold 9.4%. The same specimen was also included in a second study, on T cells of mothers and their children.

The sequencing sample was made of blood. The receptors come from a boy younger than 18 in good health.

The chain links TRBV29-1 to TRBJ1-2, with D possibly being TRBD1 (6 bases). The ends were cut back, 6 bases at V and 3 bases at J, with 14 bases in the middle. Germline lookup yields CDR1 SQVTM and CDR2 ANQGSEA. The CDR3 is 13 residues long. The CDR3 DNA follows: TGCAGCGTGGACAGCCGGGAAGACTATGGCTACACCTTC. Its protein is CSVDSREDYGYTF.

This clonotype showed up just a few times. The chain combines TRBV27 with TRBJ1-6; D is perhaps TRBD1 (5 bases). The CDR3 has 14 residues. V was cut by 4 bases and J by 8 bases, with 12 bases left in between. CDR1 MNHEY and CDR2 SMNVEV come from the germline V gene (reference sequence). CDR3 in amino acids: CASSSDSDYSPLHF. The DNA for the CDR3 is TGTGCCAGCAGTTCCGACAGTGACTATTCACCCCTCCACTTT.

This chain uses TRBV7-6 with TRBJ2-6; 7 bases agree with TRBD1. V trimming: 6 bases; J trimming: 2 bases; junction bases outside the gene matches: 10. Looked up from germline, CDR1 is SGHVS and CDR2 is FNYEAQ. The CDR3 extends over 17 amino acids. The CDR3 loop is CASSLQGVYTGANVLTF. CDR3 DNA: TGTGCCAGCAGTTTGCAGGGGGTTTACACTGGGGCCAACGTCCTGACTTTC.

This clonotype was counted a few times. The rearrangement links TRBV27 to TRBJ1-2; D ambiguous. This CDR3 comprises 14 residues. Germline CDR1 reads MNHEY; CDR2 reads SMNVEV (reference sequence). V lost 5 bases and J lost 7, with 17 bases in between. In nucleotides, the CDR3 is TGTGCCAGCAGTCCCCGAGCGGAACTCTTTGGCTACACCTTC. This encodes CASSPRAELFGYTF.

The V call is TRBV24-1, the J call TRBJ2-1, with TRBD2 identical over 12 bases. This CDR3 is 17 amino acids long. Germline values: CDR1 KGHDR, CDR2 SFDVKD. After removal of 3 bases from V and 8 bases from J, the junction contained 10 bases not matched to a gene. Here the CDR3 reads CATSDLLAGGPQYEQFF. The CDR3 DNA reads as TGTGCCACCAGTGATCTGCTAGCGGGAGGGCCCCAGTATGAGCAGTTCTTC.

V gene TRBV12-3 or TRBV12-4 combines with J gene TRBJ1-2; D is uncertain. The CDR3 has 12 amino acids. Between the trimmed V and J ends, which lost 1 base and 8 bases, there was a span of 8 bases. The chain's CDR3 is CASSLGPSGYTF. Written as DNA, the CDR3 is TGTGCCAGCAGTTTAGGTCCTTCAGGCTACACCTTC.

A remark on this clonotype: At one boundary the junction diverges from the germline segment, which might be a read error. The chain joins TRBV7-3 to TRBJ2-5, with 9 bases identical to TRBD2. The CDR3 consists of 16 residues. The germline V gene has CDR1 SGHTA and CDR2 FQGTGA. This CDR3 is CASSLGLAGIQEAQYF. DNA for the CDR3: TGTGCCAGCAGCTTAGGCCTAGCGGGGATCCAAGAGGCCCAGTACTTC.

A few counts support this clonotype. One end of the junction fails to match germline, which may point to a read error. The chain combines TRBV20-1 with TRBJ2-3; 8 bases line up with TRBD1. In germline, CDR1 is DFQATT, CDR2 SNEGSKA (reference sequence). This CDR3 region has 15 residues. The CDR3 here is CSADAPGQATDMQYF. CDR3 nucleotide sequence: TGCAGTGCGGATGCCCCGGGACAGGCCACAGATATGCAGTATTTT.

The chain uses TRBV12-3 or TRBV12-4 and TRBJ2-1; TRBD2 agrees at 7 bases. The CDR3 runs to 15 residues. Trimming took 7 bases from V and 9 from J; bases not matched to a gene: 15. Written as DNA, the CDR3 is TGTGCCAGCACCACCTCTAGCGGCACCACCGGTGAGCAGTTCTTC. This gives the protein CASTTSSGTTGEQFF.

CDR3 bases: TGTGCTAGTGGTCTCTATAGCGGAAACAATGAGCAGTTCTTC. Residues: CASGLYSGNNEQFF. The chain combines TRBV12-5 with TRBJ2-1, with D tentatively TRBD2 (6 bases). Trimming left V 5 bases short and J 5 bases short, with 13 bases between. Germline V gene data show CDR1 as LGHNT and CDR2 as FRNRAP. The CDR3 has 14 residues.

The chain has TRBV20-1 and TRBJ1-2; D gene uncertain. Between the trimmed V and J ends, which lost 7 bases and 3 bases, there was a span of 12 bases. The germline V gene has CDR1 DFQATT and CDR2 SNEGSKA (reference sequence). This CDR3 contains 12 residues. The CDR3 loop is CSVKDGDYGYTF. The CDR3 coding sequence is TGCAGTGTCAAGGACGGAGACTATGGCTACACCTTC.

This clonotype has just a few counts. The chain uses TRBV11-2 and TRBJ1-4; 7 positions agree with TRBD1. Germline lookup yields CDR1 SGHAT and CDR2 FQNNGV. The CDR3 consists of 16 residues. V lost 6 bases and J lost 0; bases outside the gene matches: 7. The CDR3 loop is CASRERGLATNEKLFF. The CDR3 DNA follows: TGTGCCAGCAGGGAGAGGGGGCTTGCAACTAATGAAAAACTGTTTTTT. Full variable domain (remainder filled in from reference TRBV11-2 and TRBJ1-4): EAGVAQSPRYKIIEKRQSVAFWCNPISGHATLYWYQQILGQGPKLLIQFQNNGVVDDSQLPKDRFSAERLKGVDSTLKIQPAKLEDSAVYLCASRERGLATNEKLFFGSGTQLSVL.

The CDR3 region has the DNA TGTGCCAGCAGCTCGGGGGGTTACAGTACCAATGAAAAACTGTTTTTT. Amino acid sequence: CASSSGGYSTNEKLFF. The rearrangement links TRBV13 to TRBJ1-4, with a tentative D call TRBD1 (5 bases). The ends were cut back, 4 bases at V and 5 bases at J, with 17 bases in the middle. Germline V gene data show CDR1 as PRHDT and CDR2 as FYEKMQ (reference sequence). This CDR3 has 16 amino acids.

The J gene is TRBJ2-5, the V gene TRBV25-1; the match to TRBD1 covers 8 bases. The J call may be in error: the DNA end matches TRBJ2-1 better. Germline V gene lookup returns CDR1 MGHDK and CDR2 SYGVNS. The CDR3 has 15 residues. The CDR3 spells CASSEPGGISDEQFF. CDR3 sequence (DNA): TGTGCCAGCAGTGAACCAGGGGGCATTTCGGATGAGCAGTTCTTC.

This clonotype was detected a few times. J is TRBJ2-3 and V is TRBV7-3; 8 positions match TRBD2. The length of the CDR3 is 17 residues. Per the germline V gene, CDR1 is SGHTA and CDR2 is FQGTGA. With 2 bases clipped from V and 4 bases from J, the junction kept 11 bases outside the gene matches. The DNA of the CDR3 is TGTGCCAGCAGCTTAGGGGGCCCGGGGGGGGTCCCAGATACGCAGTATTTT. Amino acid sequence: CASSLGGPGGVPDTQYF. Looking up the rest from reference TRBV7-3 and TRBJ2-3 gives the full variable domain: GAGVSQTPSNKVTEKGKYVELRCDPISGHTALYWYRQSLGQGPEFLIYFQGTGAADDSGLPNDRFFAVRPEGSVSTLKIQRTERGDSAVYLCASSLGGPGGVPDTQYFGPGTRLTVL.

The sample holds a few counts of this clonotype. The rearrangement links TRBV20-1 to TRBJ2-1; 9 bases fit TRBD2. The V segment lost 0 bases and the J segment 1 base; nucleotides outside the gene matches: 4. Germline V gives CDR1 DFQATT, CDR2 SNEGSKA (reference sequence). This CDR3 has 16 residues. The CDR3 reads CSARDTSGPSYNEQFF. The CDR3 nucleotides read TGCAGTGCTAGAGATACTAGCGGGCCTTCCTACAATGAGCAGTTCTTC.

This clonotype was found a few times. The chain couples TRBV3-1 to TRBJ2-4, with D unresolved. CDR1 is LGHDT, CDR2 YNNKEL, per germline (reference sequence). Trimming stripped 1 base from V and 6 bases from J, with 10 bases between. CDR3 length: 14 amino acids. The CDR3 spells CASSQGAVLNIQYF. The CDR3 DNA reads TGTGCCAGCAGCCAAGGGGCTGTCTTAAACATTCAGTACTTC. Full variable domain (outside the CDR3, taken from reference TRBV3-1 and TRBJ2-4): DTAVSQTPKYLVTQMGNDKSIKCEQNLGHDTMYWYKQDSKKFLKIMFSYNNKELIINETVPNRFSPKSPDKAHLNLHINSLELGDSAVYFCASSQGAVLNIQYFGAGTRLSVL.

Details on this clonotype: Its ends do not fully match the called genes, so a read error is possible. The CDR3 sequence: CASGRDRGGEDTQYF. In nucleotides, the CDR3 is TGTGCCAGTGGTAGAGACAGGGGAGGAGAAGATACGCAGTATTTT. The rearrangement uses TRBV12-5 and TRBJ2-3; 8 bases match TRBD1. Germline CDR1 and CDR2: LGHNT and FRNRAP. This CDR3 comprises 15 residues.

This clonotype was seen more than once but under ten times. This chain uses TRBV7-2 with TRBJ2-4, with 8 bases lining up with TRBD1. V lost 3 bases and J lost 2; bases outside the gene matches: 9. The CDR3 is made up of 17 amino acids. CDR1 and CDR2 (germline): SGHTA, FQGNSA. The CDR3: CASSLNQGAATKNIQYF. CDR3 sequence (DNA): TGTGCCAGCAGCTTGAATCAGGGGGCGGCGACCAAAAACATTCAGTACTTC. Full variable domain (outside the CDR3, taken from reference TRBV7-2 and TRBJ2-4): GAGVSQSPSNKVTEKGKDVELRCDPISGHTALYWYRQSLGQGLEFLIYFQGNSAPDKSGLPSDRFSAERTGGSVSTLTIQRTQQEDSAVYLCASSLNQGAATKNIQYFGAGTRLSVL.

This clonotype has just one count. This sequence joins TRBV6-2 or TRBV6-3 and TRBJ2-7; D is tentatively TRBD1 or TRBD2 (5 bases each). CDR3 length equals 13 residues. Trimming removed 4 bases at V and 7 bases at J, with 14 bases between. Germline V gene sequence: CDR1 MNHEY, CDR2 SVGEGT. The CDR3 loop reads CASSFGGPVEQYF. For the CDR3, the DNA is TGTGCCAGCAGTTTTGGGGGACCGGTTGAGCAGTACTTC.

Ten or more counts support this clonotype. This sequence joins TRBV2 and TRBJ2-1; 12 nucleotides line up with TRBD2. The CDR3 is made up of 16 amino acids. Losses at the gene ends were 4 bases for V and 2 bases for J; bases not matched to a gene: 3. The germline V gene has CDR1 SNHLY and CDR2 FYNNEI. The CDR3: CASSGTSGKTYNEQFF. CDR3 coding DNA: TGTGCCAGCAGTGGGACTAGCGGGAAGACCTACAATGAGCAGTTCTTC.

This clonotype was detected a few times. V is TRBV2 and J is TRBJ1-1, with TRBD1 as a possible D gene (6 bases). Germline V gene sequence: CDR1 SNHLY, CDR2 FYNNEI. The CDR3 loop spans 14 amino acids. Trimming shortened V by 7 bases and J by 5 bases, and 17 bases separated the two germline ends. The CDR3 sequence: CASNGIGGRTEAFF. The CDR3 nucleotides read TGTGCCAGCAACGGGATCGGGGGCAGGACTGAAGCTTTCTTT. The variable domain in full, with the rest retrieved from reference TRBV2 and TRBJ1-1, is EPEVTQTPSHQVTQMGQEVILRCVPISNHLYFYWYRQILGQKVEFLVSFYNNEISEKSEIFDDQFSVERPDGSNFTLKIRSTKLEDSAMYFCASNGIGGRTEAFFGQGTRLTVV.

This clonotype turned up a few times. The gene calls are TRBV7-2 and TRBJ2-3, with no clear D. The V gene's germline CDR1 is SGHTA and CDR2 FQGNSA. The germline V and J ends were trimmed by 7 bases and 1 base, with 12 bases remaining between them. The CDR3 has 14 amino acids. The CDR3 DNA sequence: TGTGCCAGCACTACGAACCGCGGCACAGATACGCAGTATTTT. Translation gives CASTTNRGTDTQYF. The full variable domain, its missing parts supplied by reference TRBV7-2 and TRBJ2-3, is GAGVSQSPSNKVTEKGKDVELRCDPISGHTALYWYRQSLGQGLEFLIYFQGNSAPDKSGLPSDRFSAERTGGSVSTLTIQRTQQEDSAVYLCASTTNRGTDTQYFGPGTRLTVL.

This clonotype was seen only a few times. The chain carries TRBV6-5 and TRBJ2-7, with D perhaps being TRBD1 or TRBD2 (5 bases each). CDR1 and CDR2 (germline): MNHEY, SVGAGI. V was shortened by 4 bases and J by 3 bases, with 10 bases between the two germline ends. CDR3 size: 13 residues. The CDR3: CASSSRDVYEQYF. In DNA, the CDR3 is TGTGCCAGCAGTTCCCGGGACGTCTACGAGCAGTACTTC.

The chain carries TRBV6-1 and TRBJ2-7; 10 nucleotides align to TRBD1. Trimming at V came to 3 bases and at J to 1 base, leaving 3 bases not matched to a gene. Germline V gene sequence: CDR1 MNHNS, CDR2 SASEGT. This CDR3 is 15 amino acids long. This CDR3 is CASSDPGQGSYEQYF. The CDR3 DNA reads as TGTGCCAGCAGTGATCCGGGACAGGGGTCCTACGAGCAGTACTTC.

There are a few counts of this clonotype. The chain employs TRBV10-3 and TRBJ2-5; 7 nucleotides align to TRBD2. The assigned J gene may be wrong: the sequence end matches TRBJ2-7 better. The CDR3 is 14 amino acids. Germline V gives CDR1 ENHRY, CDR2 SYGVKD. This CDR3 is CAISRDYSSYEQYF. Here the CDR3 DNA reads TGTGCCATCAGTCGGGACTACAGCTCCTACGAGCAGTACTTC.

This chain links TRBV7-9 with TRBJ2-3, with 11 bases matching TRBD2. The CDR3 length is 17 residues. CDR1 and CDR2 (germline): SEHNR, FQNEAQ (reference sequence). The V segment lost 4 bases and the J segment 6 bases; nucleotides outside the gene matches: 12. This CDR3 reads CASSSELAGDQTDTQYF. CDR3 DNA: TGTGCCAGCAGCTCAGAACTAGCGGGGGACCAAACTGATACGCAGTATTTT.

Only a few counts were recorded for this clonotype. The V call is TRBV12-3 or TRBV12-4, the J call TRBJ2-5, with TRBD1 matching over 7 bases. The CDR3 is 15 residues long. V dropped 3 bases and J dropped 5; count of bases not matched to a gene: 9. The CDR3 nucleotides are TGTGCCAGCAGTTTCCTAGGGGGCTTGGGGGAGACCCAGTACTTC. Amino acids: CASSFLGGLGETQYF.

Worth noting for this clonotype: At one boundary the junction diverges from the germline segment, which might be a read error. This chain joins TRBV9 and TRBJ1-1; D call uncertain. The germline gives CDR1 SGDLS, CDR2 YYNGEE. The CDR3 spans 13 residues. The CDR3 region has the DNA TGTGCCGGCAGCGTAGCCGGGAACACTGAAGCTTTCTTT. Translated, it gives CAGSVAGNTEAFF.

The sample holds a few counts of this clonotype. This chain uses TRBV10-3 with TRBJ2-5, with D perhaps given as TRBD1 or TRBD2 (5 bases each). The J call may be wrong; the DNA end is better matched by TRBJ2-1. Germline assignment: CDR1 ENHRY and CDR2 SYGVKD. The CDR3 is 13 amino acids. The CDR3 spells CAISVWGRGEQFF. CDR3 bases: TGTGCCATCAGTGTGTGGGGACGGGGTGAGCAGTTCTTC.